In its sample, the clone carrying this T cell receptor (beta chain) was seen many times. The antigen remains unidentified. The cDNA was produced through 5'RACE with 10-nucleotide random UMIs. Sequencing runs each yielded over 160 million TCR-beta sequences from 15-18 subjects. One entry per CDR3 protein results from TCRdb running MiXCR on the 5' RACE reads. The sample yields around 90,000 distinct CDR3 sequences, over 10% seen once. The data stem from a study of neurological immune-mediated disorders. Notes on the study in general: There were no CDR3 amino acid sequences shared by expanded clones across subjects, a result suggesting private repertoires in all groups.

V gave up 4 bases and J gave up 16 bases, with 17 bases separating them. CDR1 and CDR2 from the germline V gene are SQVTM and ANQGSEA. The CDR3 covers 11 residues. Time point: longitudinal time-point 2. This clonotype was sampled from a female donor with HTLV-1-associated myelopathy (HAM/TSP). The chain combines TRBV29-1 with TRBJ2-1; tentative D call: TRBD1 (6 bases). Sequenced: PBMCs. CDR3 residues: CSVAGDPNVFF. CDR3 DNA sequence: TGCAGCGTTGCAGGGGACCCGAACGTTTTCTTC.